Listed here are 14 T cell receptor beta chains from one sample, sequenced in a study of tumor and adjacent non-tumor tissue in lung cancer. Three rounds of nested PCR, following a modified ARM-PCR protocol, produced the TCRbeta library. TCRdb processed the multiplex PCR reads anew with MiXCR; each CDR3 protein has one entry. The sample has about 86,000 distinct CDR3 sequences, roughly 77% seen once. The template was RNA from unsorted bulk tissue. Distant lung tissue was collected more than 3 cm away from the tumor edge. The sequencing sample was made of distant non-tumor lung tissue. All receptors derive from a woman aged 50 to 65 with non-small cell lung cancer.

With regard to this clonotype: Because it lacks the conserved phenylalanine or tryptophan at the end, this CDR3 is likely a read error. CDR3: CASSRVRTSGVPYEQYL. Written as DNA, the CDR3 is TGTGCCAGCAGTCGTGTTAGGACTAGCGGGGTTCCCTACGAGCAGTACCTC. This chain uses TRBV6-5 with TRBJ2-7; the match to TRBD2 covers 12 bases. The CDR3 runs to 17 residues. The ends lost 5 bases at V and 2 bases at J; junction bases unmatched: 10. CDR1 is MNHEY and CDR2 is SVGAGI in the germline V gene.

On this clonotype: Sequence at one end of the junction differs from germline and may be a read error. V is TRBV11-1 and J is TRBJ1-1, with D maybe TRBD1 (6 bases). The CDR3 totals 13 residues. Germline assignment: CDR1 SGHAT and CDR2 FQDESV (reference sequence). For the CDR3, the DNA is TGTGCCGGCAGCCTACAGCGGGACACTGAGACTTTCTTT. Translated: CAGSLQRDTETFF.

Worth noting for this clonotype: A much more abundant neighbour one base away suggests this may be a read error. The chain links TRBV20-1 to TRBJ2-5, with TRBD2 as a possible D gene (6 bases). The CDR3 is 13 amino acids. Looked up from germline, CDR1 is DFQATT and CDR2 is SNEGSKA (reference sequence). CDR3 DNA sequence: TGCAGTGCTAGAGGACTAGACCAAGAGACCCATTACTTC. Protein: CSARGLDQETHYF.

Notes on this clonotype: One junction end disagrees with the germline gene, perhaps due to a read error. This chain uses TRBV5-5 with TRBJ2-7; D is perhaps TRBD1 (6 bases). The CDR3 totals 14 residues. The germline gives CDR1 SGHKS, CDR2 YYEKEE (reference sequence). Written as DNA, the CDR3 is TGTGCCAGCAGCTGGACAGCTCACTCCTATGAGCAGTACTTC. Its translation is CASSWTAHSYEQYF.

With respect to this clonotype: This may be a read error: a much more frequent sequence differs by one nucleotide. The chain carries TRBV20-1 and TRBJ1-4; tentative D call: TRBD1 (6 bases). The CDR3 is made up of 12 amino acids. Per the germline V gene, CDR1 is DFQATT and CDR2 is SNEGSKA (reference sequence). CDR3 coding DNA: TGCAGTGCTCATTCAGGGGAGGAAAAACTGTTATTT. Translating gives CSAHSGEEKLLF.

This clonotype was seen at least ten times. The gene calls are TRBV7-9 and TRBJ2-7; 12 nucleotides line up with TRBD2. Trimming cost V 6 bases and J 2 bases; bases outside gene matches: 5. Germline CDR1 and CDR2: SEHNR and FQNEAQ (reference sequence). The length of the CDR3 is 15 residues. In DNA, the CDR3 is TGTGCCAGCAGTCCCGGGACTAGCGGGCCCTACGAGCAGTACTTC. Amino acid sequence: CASSPGTSGPYEQYF.

The chain joins TRBV20-1 to TRBJ2-1, with D tentatively TRBD2 (6 bases). Germline V lookup: CDR1 DFQATT, CDR2 SNEGSKA (reference sequence). CDR3 length: 13 amino acids. CDR3 nucleotide sequence: TGCAGCGTCAGGAGGTGGGAGGCGGATGAGCAGTTCTTC. As protein: CSVRRWEADEQFF.

The J gene is TRBJ1-2, the V gene TRBV6-5; D not resolved. CDR3 size: 12 residues. V lost 10 bases and J 11 bases, leaving 20 bases between the germline ends. Germline assignment: CDR1 MNHEY and CDR2 SVGAGI. CDR3 DNA sequence: TGTGCCACTGAGAGAGGTTTGGACGGTTACACCTTC. Translating it yields CATERGLDGYTF.

On this clonotype itself: A read error may produce the germline difference seen at one junction end. The gene calls are TRBV7-9 and TRBJ2-1, with 9 bases fitting TRBD2. The CDR3 length is 17 residues. Looked up from germline, CDR1 is SEHNR and CDR2 is FQNEAQ (reference sequence). DNA of the CDR3: TGTGCCAGCAGCCCAAGGCTGACTAGCGGCCTTTACATTGAGCAGTTCTTC. This translates into CASSPRLTSGLYIEQFF.

The V call is TRBV29-1, the J call TRBJ2-5; D is undetermined. V was shortened by 1 base and J by 3 bases, with 18 bases between the two germline ends. This CDR3 comprises 16 residues. Germline V gene lookup returns CDR1 SQVTM and CDR2 ANQGSEA. The DNA of the CDR3 is TGCAGCGTTGAAGGAGGTGTAGTACCCCAAGAAGAGACCCAGTACTTC. This codes for CSVEGGVVPQEETQYF.

A remark on this clonotype: One end of the junction fails to match germline, which may point to a read error. The chain combines TRBV4-1 with TRBJ2-5; D assignment may be TRBD1 or TRBD2 (5 bases each). Germline V gene sequence: CDR1 MGHRA, CDR2 YSYEKL. This CDR3 is built from 15 residues. The CDR3 spells CASSRVQGPHETQYF. DNA of the CDR3: TGCGCCAGCAGCCGAGTGCAGGGACCACACGAGACCCAATACTTC.

V is TRBV19 and J is TRBJ2-2; 10 nucleotides align to TRBD1. The length of the CDR3 is 15 residues. Germline CDR1 LNHDA, CDR2 SQIVND (reference sequence). The V gene end was trimmed by 9 bases and the J gene end by 1 base; junction bases not matched to a gene: 5. CDR3 protein: CASLGDRGNTGELFF. The CDR3 bases are TGTGCCAGCCTCGGGGACAGGGGGAACACCGGGGAGCTGTTTTTT.

As to this clonotype: A much larger clone differs from this one at a single base, so this may be a read error. J is TRBJ2-7 and V is TRBV7-9; 8 nucleotides line up with TRBD2. This CDR3 has 16 amino acids. CDR1 is SEHNR and CDR2 is FQNEAQ in the germline V gene (reference sequence). The CDR3, as DNA: TGTGCCAGCAGCCACCTTGGGGGACTAGTCTCCAACGAGCAGTACTTC. The encoded protein is CASSHLGGLVSNEQYF.

A note on this clonotype: A junction end diverges from the germline sequence, so it may reflect a read error. The chain joins TRBV4-2 to TRBJ2-1; D is possibly TRBD1 or TRBD2 (6 bases each). The germline V gene has CDR1 LGHNA and CDR2 YNFKEQ. The CDR3 extends over 17 amino acids. The CDR3: CTSGQEGGGGPYNEQSF. CDR3 DNA sequence: TGTACCAGCGGCCAAGAGGGGGGTGGCGGGCCCTACAATGAGCAGTCCTTC.